This T cell receptor beta chain was captured by sequencing in a study of T cell responses to AZD1222 COVID-19 vaccine. Sequencing used immunoSEQ multiplex PCR; TCRdb keeps in-frame clones, though not all of them. This table has around 94,000 clones, 84% appearing once. Broader study findings: Most donors were white British and more were female, and clonal diversity was possibly underestimated.

From germline, CDR1 is SGHNT and CDR2 YENEEA. This CDR3 contains 16 residues. V lost 2 bases, J lost 3 bases, and 7 bases stayed unmatched. Details on this clone: Its matching antigen is unknown.

This sequence originates from an adult in good health. Here the sequenced sample was peripheral blood, taken on day 0 of AZD1222 vaccination. This chain uses TRBV11-3 with TRBJ1-1, with 9 bases identical to TRBD1. The CDR3: CASSLSGQGRDTEAFF. The CDR3 nucleotides read TGTGCCAGCAGCTTAAGCGGACAGGGGAGGGACACTGAAGCTTTCTTT.